This T cell receptor (beta chain) was recorded in a study of cytomegalovirus exposure and HLA in healthy donors. PCR amplification relied on 60 Vbeta primers (plus 13 Jbeta primers). Profiled with immunoSEQ multiplex PCR; TCRdb holds only in-frame clones, not every one. The data hold fewer than 200,000 clones, with over 70% observed a single time. The CDR3 has 14 residues. The germline V gene encodes CDR1 LNHDA and CDR2 SQIVND (reference sequence). Trimming stripped 3 bases from V and 3 bases from J, with 11 bases between. The TCR comes from a man aged 18 to 29 in good health and CMV-seropositive. The gene calls are TRBV19 and TRBJ1-2; TRBD1 is a possible D gene (6 bases). Sequencing was carried out using PBMCs. CDR3 amino acids: CASSMAGADYGYTF. CDR3 bases: TGTGCCAGTAGTATGGCAGGGGCGGACTATGGCTACACCTTC.